The 15 T cell receptor beta chains below come from one sample, sequenced in a study of neurological immune-mediated disorders (dated by TCRdb to the late 2010s). The library was produced with 5' RACE. TCRdb lists the instrument as Illumina HiSeq 2500. TCRdb trimmed the raw reads at Q25, called clones with MiXCR and kept productive beta chains. Each entry is one CDR3 protein sequence, shown with its most common DNA and genes. Recorded for this sample are roughly 60,000 distinct CDR3 sequences; roughly an eighth of them occurred a single time. The top ten clones comprise 1.5% to 2% of the sample. Sequencing was done on a sample of PBMCs. These receptors were collected from a man in his sixties in good health.

The chain links TRBV20-1 to TRBJ1-1, with D unclear. CDR3 size: 12 residues. V was shortened by 6 bases and J by 1 base, with 9 bases between the two germline ends. Per germline, CDR1 DFQATT and CDR2 SNEGSKA (reference sequence). CDR3 region: CSAIDTNTEAFF. CDR3 coding DNA: TGCAGTGCCATTGACACGAACACTGAAGCTTTCTTT.

This clonotype was seen repeatedly, ten times or more. V is TRBV29-1 and J is TRBJ2-5, with no clear D. The CDR3 is made up of 10 amino acids. The germline V and J ends were trimmed by 4 bases and 2 bases, with 2 bases remaining between them. CDR1 and CDR2 from the germline V gene are SQVTM and ANQGSEA. The CDR3 DNA follows: TGCAGCGTTGGTCAAGAGACCCAGTACTTC. It encodes CSVGQETQYF.

This clonotype was observed at least ten times. This chain uses TRBV20-1 with TRBJ1-6; D gene unclear. The germline gives CDR1 DFQATT, CDR2 SNEGSKA (reference sequence). V lost 6 bases and J lost 6, with 9 bases in between. CDR3 size: 12 residues. The CDR3 is CSAGGGNSPLHF. CDR3 nucleotides: TGCAGTGCCGGCGGCGGTAATTCACCCCTCCACTTT.

This clonotype was observed at least ten times. This sequence joins TRBV10-3 and TRBJ1-2, with D possibly TRBD1 on 5 matching bases. CDR1 and CDR2 from the germline V gene are ENHRY and SYGVKD. The length of the CDR3 is 13 residues. V lost 3 bases and J 6 bases, leaving 11 bases between the germline ends. The CDR3 sequence is CAISDLIRDGYTF. CDR3 nucleotide sequence: TGTGCCATCAGTGATCTAATCAGGGATGGCTACACCTTC.

This clonotype was picked up many times. The gene calls are TRBV6-2 or TRBV6-3 and TRBJ2-5, with 7 bases matching TRBD2. Germline V gives CDR1 MNHEY, CDR2 SVGEGT. V shed 4 bases, J shed 7 bases, and the junction held 3 bases outside the gene matches. The CDR3 is 12 amino acids. CDR3 protein: CASSSGTTTQYF. CDR3 bases: TGTGCCAGCAGTTCCGGGACTACGACCCAGTACTTC.

This clonotype was counted at least ten times. The J gene is TRBJ2-1, the V gene TRBV10-3, with TRBD1 as a possible D gene (6 bases). The CDR3 is made up of 15 amino acids. Per germline, CDR1 ENHRY and CDR2 SYGVKD. V was trimmed by 3 bases and J by 8 bases, leaving 17 bases between them. CDR3 amino acids: CAISDPDRLRDEQFF. The CDR3 DNA reads as TGTGCCATCAGTGATCCCGACAGGTTGAGAGATGAGCAGTTCTTC.

On this clonotype itself: A much bigger clone sits one base away, suggesting this may be a read error. This chain connects TRBV5-1 to TRBJ1-1; the D gene is possibly TRBD1 (5 bases). V lost 3 bases to trimming and J lost 1 base, with 10 bases between them. There are 14 residues in the CDR3. Germline CDR1 is SGHRS and CDR2 is YFSETQ. This chain's CDR3 is CASSWTWPNTEAFF. The CDR3 nucleotides are TGCGCCAGCAGCTGGACATGGCCGAACACTGAAGCTTTCTTT.

This clonotype was found many times. The chain combines TRBV6-5 with TRBJ2-4, with D perhaps matching TRBD2 (7 bases). There are 18 residues in the CDR3. The V gene lost 6 bases and the J gene lost 4 bases, with 25 bases spanning the gap. CDR1 is MNHEY, CDR2 SVGAGI, per germline. The CDR3 DNA follows: TGTGCCAGCAGCACCTCGCTAGGGGGGCCCGGGGGGAAAAACATTCAGTACTTC. It yields the protein CASSTSLGGPGGKNIQYF.

At least ten counts were recorded for this clonotype. The chain recombines TRBV6-4 with TRBJ2-1; D may correspond to TRBD1 or TRBD2 (6 bases each). This CDR3 region has 14 residues. Germline CDR1 and CDR2: MRHNA and SNTAGT. Trimming removed 0 bases at V and 9 bases at J, with 12 bases between. The chain's CDR3 is CASSDSIEGGEQFF. CDR3 DNA sequence: TGTGCCAGCAGTGACTCGATAGAGGGGGGTGAGCAGTTCTTC.

Many counts were recorded for this clonotype. The chain combines TRBV11-2 with TRBJ2-1, with D perhaps matching TRBD1 (5 bases). CDR1 and CDR2 (germline): SGHAT, FQNNGV. V lost 0 bases, J lost 7 bases, and 10 bases lay in between. CDR3 length: 14 amino acids. In DNA, the CDR3 is TGTGCCAGCAGCTTAGACCTCCGACAGAATGAGCAGTTCTTC. Translating gives CASSLDLRQNEQFF. The full variable domain, completed using reference TRBV11-2 and TRBJ2-1, is EAGVAQSPRYKIIEKRQSVAFWCNPISGHATLYWYQQILGQGPKLLIQFQNNGVVDDSQLPKDRFSAERLKGVDSTLKIQPAKLEDSAVYLCASSLDLRQNEQFFGPGTRLTVL.

This clonotype was seen repeatedly, ten times or more. This rearrangement joins TRBV7-9 to TRBJ1-1; D is unresolved. Per germline, CDR1 SEHNR and CDR2 FQNEAQ (reference sequence). The CDR3 consists of 8 residues. Trimming left V 10 bases short and J 7 bases short, with 4 bases between. In DNA, the CDR3 is TGTGCCACGAATGAAGCTTTCTTT. This gives the protein CATNEAFF.

This clonotype was seen repeatedly, ten times or more. The genes are TRBV12-3 or TRBV12-4 and TRBJ1-1; D is uncertain. The CDR3 runs 15 residues. V was shortened by 5 bases and J by 1 base, with 14 bases between the two germline ends. CDR3 amino acids: CASSPGPGPNTEAFF. The CDR3 bases are TGTGCCAGCAGTCCGGGCCCCGGGCCGAACACTGAAGCTTTCTTT.

This clonotype has ten or more counts. The chain employs TRBV15 and TRBJ1-1, with D unresolved. Germline CDR1 LNHNV, CDR2 YYDKDF (reference sequence). The CDR3 runs 13 residues. V was clipped by 5 bases and J by 1 base, with 8 bases between them. CDR3 nucleotides: TGTGCCACCAGCTCGAGAGGGAACACTGAAGCTTTCTTT. Residues: CATSSRGNTEAFF.

In its sample, this clonotype was seen many times. The J gene is TRBJ2-1, the V gene TRBV5-1; 9 nucleotides agree with TRBD2. Germline values: CDR1 SGHRS, CDR2 YFSETQ. Losses at the gene ends were 0 bases for V and 2 bases for J; bases not matched to a gene: 6. CDR3 length: 17 amino acids. For the CDR3, the DNA is TGCGCCAGCAGCTTGGGCCCCATAGCGGGGGCCTACAATGAGCAGTTCTTC. Amino acid sequence: CASSLGPIAGAYNEQFF.

The chain joins TRBV24-1 to TRBJ2-3, with D possibly being TRBD2 (6 bases). This CDR3 comprises 10 residues. Trimming cost V 12 bases and J 3 bases, with 6 bases left between them. Germline-derived CDR1 and CDR2 are KGHDR and SFDVKD. CDR3 region: CAAGTDTQYF. CDR3 bases: TGTGCCGCGGGAACAGATACGCAGTATTTT.